This T cell receptor beta chain was retrieved from a study of blood T cells in healthy people across ages. General study points: Leaving the PBMCs unsorted stopped any conclusive comparison of naive versus antigen-experienced cells. The fall in TCR beta diversity per million T cells was roughly linear with age.

Germline loops: CDR1 KGHSH, CDR2 LQKENI. The CDR3 sequence is 14 residues long. V was clipped by 0 bases and J by 5 bases, with 9 bases between them. This clonotype occurred many times. Antigen: not known. Next came a second PCR, run for about 7 to 12 cycles, which used a sample-barcoded 5' primer along with a J-beta primer mix. Tags on each cDNA molecule came from a template-switch adaptor with 12 random nucleotides. TCRdb called the 5' RACE reads again in MiXCR, with one record for every CDR3 protein. Among around 870,000 distinct CDR3 sequences listed, more than 25% were seen once. The sample was blood. This TCR derives from an elderly woman in good health. The J gene is TRBJ2-3, the V gene TRBV18; D gene uncertain. The CDR3 nucleotides read TGTGCCAGCTCACCACCCGAGAAGAAAGATACGCAGTATTTT. It specifies CASSPPEKKDTQYF.